This TCR beta chain appears in the sequencing data of a study of T cell responses to AZD1222 COVID-19 vaccine. The overall study: Second doses were pooled across both intervals (about 4 or about 12 weeks). Notes on the study in general: Unmutated regions of variants are reportedly targeted by nearly half of spike-specific TCRs. The study sampled repertoires only after the peak T cell response. A rise in Spike-specific TCR breadth and depth followed two AZD1222 doses.

In its sample, this clone was seen a few times. The antigen is undetermined. Clones were sequenced by immunoSEQ multiplex PCR, and TCRdb holds only the in-frame ones, with some missing. This table has under 200,000 clones, 88% appearing once. The CDR3 contains 10 residues. V shed 7 bases and J shed 13 bases, with 10 bases lying between them. Per germline, CDR1 ENHRY and CDR2 SYGVKD. The clonotype was recovered from an adult in good health. This specimen was peripheral blood, taken on day 0 of AZD1222 vaccination. J is TRBJ1-4 and V is TRBV10-3; no clear D. The CDR3 reads CAITGSGLFF. DNA for the CDR3: TGTGCCATCACTGGGAGTGGACTGTTTTTT.